A single sample is the source of the 16 T cell receptor beta chains below, sequenced in a study of T cell responses to AZD1222 COVID-19 vaccine. Generated by immunoSEQ multiplex PCR, the TCRdb table keeps only in-frame clones and is missing some. Here the sample spans over 85,000 clones, 70% to 90% being singletons. Sequences were derived from peripheral blood, sampled on day 0 of AZD1222 vaccination. All receptors come from an adult in good health.

The chain has TRBV7-2 and TRBJ1-4; no firm D call. The CDR3 is 13 amino acids. From germline, CDR1 is SGHTA and CDR2 FQGNSA. V was trimmed by 2 bases and J by 7 bases, leaving 8 bases between them. The CDR3, as DNA: TGTGCCAGCAGCTTACCCAAAGGTGAAAAACTGTTTTTT. This gives the protein CASSLPKGEKLFF.

This clone was recorded only once. The chain links TRBV29-1 to TRBJ2-1; the D gene is possibly TRBD1 (6 bases). The V and J ends lost 4 bases and 7 bases respectively, with 17 bases between them. This CDR3 region has 14 residues. Germline CDR1 SQVTM, CDR2 ANQGSEA. In DNA, the CDR3 is TGCAGCGTTGTCCAGGCGAGAGGGGGTAATGAGCAGTTCTTC. Its protein product is CSVVQARGGNEQFF.

The chain carries TRBV11-3 and TRBJ1-5, with a possible D match to TRBD1 (5 bases). V shed 2 bases and J shed 9 bases, with 17 bases lying between them. CDR3 length: 15 residues. Germline loops: CDR1 SGHNT, CDR2 YENEEA. In DNA, the CDR3 is TGTGCCAGCAGCTTAAAGGGTCAGGGTTTGACGCCCCAGCATTTT. This translates into CASSLKGQGLTPQHF. The full variable domain, rest sourced from reference TRBV11-3 and TRBJ1-5, is EAGVVQSPRYKIIEKKQPVAFWCNPISGHNTLYWYLQNLGQGPELLIRYENEEAVDDSQLPKDRFSAERLKGVDSTLKIQPAELGDSAVYLCASSLKGQGLTPQHFGDGTRLSIL.

This chain uses TRBV2 with TRBJ2-5, with 8 bases matching TRBD1. The CDR3 sequence is 14 residues long. In germline, CDR1 is SNHLY, CDR2 FYNNEI. V lost 4 bases and J lost 1; bases outside the gene matches: 2. The chain's CDR3 is CASSGQGLQETQYF. Here the CDR3 DNA reads TGTGCCAGCAGTGGACAGGGGCTCCAAGAGACCCAGTACTTC.

J is TRBJ1-2 and V is TRBV7-9; D unresolved. V was shortened by 2 bases and J by 8 bases, with 9 bases between the two germline ends. Germline V gene lookup returns CDR1 SEHNR and CDR2 FQNEAQ (reference sequence). The CDR3 consists of 12 residues. The CDR3 DNA is TGTGCCAGCAGCTTATCGCAGATCGGCTACACCTTC. Translated, it gives CASSLSQIGYTF. Variable domain in full (rest from reference TRBV7-9 and TRBJ1-2): DTGVSQNPRHKITKRGQNVTFRCDPISEHNRLYWYRQTLGQGPEFLTYFQNEAQLEKSRLLSDRFSAERPKGSFSTLEIQRTEQGDSAMYLCASSLSQIGYTFGSGTRLTVV.

The V gene is TRBV5-4, the J gene TRBJ2-6, with 9 positions matching TRBD1. Germline CDR1 is SGHNT and CDR2 is YYREEE (reference sequence). CDR3 size: 16 residues. With V trimmed by 4 bases and J by 3 bases, 5 bases remained unmatched. The CDR3 sequence is CASSRGQGFGANVLTF. Here the CDR3 DNA reads TGTGCCAGCAGCCGCGGACAGGGGTTTGGGGCCAACGTCCTGACTTTC. The entire variable domain, with the rest obtained from reference TRBV5-4 and TRBJ2-6, is as follows: ETGVTQSPTHLIKTRGQQVTLRCSSQSGHNTVSWYQQALGQGPQFIFQYYREEENGRGNFPPRFSGLQFPNYSSELNVNALELDDSALYLCASSRGQGFGANVLTFGAGSRLTVL.

This chain links TRBV18 with TRBJ2-1; 10 nucleotides align to TRBD1. The CDR3 runs to 15 residues. With 2 bases clipped from V and 7 bases from J, the junction kept 5 bases outside the gene matches. Germline assignment: CDR1 KGHSH and CDR2 LQKENI. CDR3 amino acids: CASSPRQGARNEQFF. As DNA, the CDR3 is TGTGCCAGCTCACCAAGACAGGGGGCGCGGAATGAGCAGTTCTTC.

The chain links TRBV5-1 to TRBJ2-7, with 12 positions matching TRBD2. In germline, CDR1 is SGHRS, CDR2 YFSETQ. The trim removed 1 base at V and 5 bases at J, leaving 10 bases unmatched. The CDR3 runs to 17 residues. Written as DNA, the CDR3 is TGCGCCAGCAGCTTGACCCCTCTAGCGGGAGGGCGAAACGAGCAGTACTTC. This translates into CASSLTPLAGGRNEQYF.

The V call is TRBV6-5, the J call TRBJ1-6, with D unclear. From germline, CDR1 is MNHEY and CDR2 SVGAGI. V dropped 6 bases and J dropped 6 bases, with 12 bases sitting between them. The CDR3 loop spans 14 amino acids. The CDR3 reads CASSLLKGNSPLHF. The CDR3 coding sequence is TGTGCCAGCAGCCTCTTGAAGGGTAATTCACCCCTCCACTTT.

This chain links TRBV6-1 with TRBJ1-1; no clear D. Germline loops: CDR1 MNHNS, CDR2 SASEGT. This CDR3 region has 13 residues. Deletions cut 3 bases from V and 0 bases from J, with 5 bases between. CDR3 nucleotides: TGTGCCAGCAGTGATGGGGTGAACACTGAAGCTTTCTTT. This sequence encodes CASSDGVNTEAFF.

V and J are TRBV15 and TRBJ2-7; 9 bases are shared with TRBD2. Germline V gene sequence: CDR1 LNHNV, CDR2 YYDKDF (reference sequence). The trim removed 4 bases at V and 0 bases at J, leaving 4 bases unmatched. This CDR3 is 15 amino acids long. For the CDR3, the DNA is TGTGCCACCAGCAAGGAGCGGGGGGACTCCTACGAGCAGTACTTC. It translates to CATSKERGDSYEQYF. The whole variable domain, filled in from reference TRBV15 and TRBJ2-7, reads DAMVIQNPRYQVTQFGKPVTLSCSQTLNHNVMYWYQQKSSQAPKLLFHYYDKDFNNEADTPDNFQSRRPNTSFCFLDIRSPGLGDTAMYLCATSKERGDSYEQYFGPGTRLTVT.

The chain couples TRBV19 to TRBJ1-2; possible D gene TRBD1, 5 bases. This CDR3 comprises 13 residues. The ends were cut back, 6 bases at V and 0 bases at J, with 8 bases in the middle. Germline CDR1 LNHDA, CDR2 SQIVND (reference sequence). For the CDR3, the DNA is TGTGCCAGTAGACAGGCCGCTAACTATGGCTACACCTTC. Translation gives CASRQAANYGYTF. Using reference TRBV19 and TRBJ1-2 for the parts outside the CDR3, the full variable domain is DGGITQSPKYLFRKEGQNVTLSCEQNLNHDAMYWYRQDPGQGLRLIYYSQIVNDFQKGDIAEGYSVSREKKESFPLTVTSAQKNPTAFYLCASRQAANYGYTFGSGTRLTVV.

The chain couples TRBV7-2 to TRBJ1-6, with a possible D match to TRBD1 (5 bases). Germline assignment: CDR1 SGHTA and CDR2 FQGNSA. This CDR3 is 19 amino acids long. V was cut by 5 bases and J by 8 bases, with 28 bases left in between. The DNA of the CDR3 is TGTGCCAGCAGCGTAAGTTTTAGGGAAGCCGGGACGCCTTATTCACCCCTCCACTTT. Translated, it gives CASSVSFREAGTPYSPLHF.

The genes are TRBV28 and TRBJ2-7; a weak D match, TRBD1 (5 bases). V was pared by 6 bases and J by 4 bases, with 16 bases between. The CDR3 covers 14 residues. Germline V lookup: CDR1 MDHEN, CDR2 SYDVKM. The CDR3 DNA reads TGTGCCAGCAGGCCATCGAAGGGGTCTTACGAGCAGTACTTC. Its protein product is CASRPSKGSYEQYF. The complete variable domain, with remaining parts taken from reference TRBV28 and TRBJ2-7, reads DVKVTQSSRYLVKRTGEKVFLECVQDMDHENMFWYRQDPGLGLRLIYFSYDVKMKEKGDIPEGYSVSREKKERFSLILESASTNQTSMYLCASRPSKGSYEQYFGPGTRLTVT.

The chain is built from TRBV4-2 and TRBJ1-5; unclear D gene. Germline values: CDR1 LGHNA, CDR2 YNFKEQ. V lost 0 bases and J lost 3, with 18 bases in between. CDR3 length equals 18 residues. CDR3 in amino acids: CASSQDVGGRVINQPQHF. CDR3 nucleotides: TGTGCCAGCAGCCAAGATGTGGGAGGGAGGGTGATCAATCAGCCCCAGCATTTT.

The rearrangement joins TRBV7-3 to TRBJ2-2; possible D gene TRBD1, 6 bases. Germline-derived CDR1 and CDR2 are SGHTA and FQGTGA. The CDR3 has 16 amino acids. V shed 2 bases and J shed 0 bases, with 10 bases lying between them. CDR3 sequence (DNA): TGTGCCAGCAGCTTATTTGGGGGCTCGAACACCGGGGAGCTGTTTTTT. As protein: CASSLFGGSNTGELFF. Full variable domain (missing parts from reference TRBV7-3 and TRBJ2-2): GAGVSQTPSNKVTEKGKYVELRCDPISGHTALYWYRQSLGQGPEFLIYFQGTGAADDSGLPNDRFFAVRPEGSVSTLKIQRTERGDSAVYLCASSLFGGSNTGELFFGEGSRLTVL.